This T cell receptor beta chain was identified during a study of cytomegalovirus exposure and HLA in healthy donors. About the study: Of all 400 or so donors who were genotyped, roughly 81% belonged to the Caucasian-associated ancestry cluster.

About this clone itself: As yet, its antigen is unknown.

In the PCR, 60 Vbeta and 13 Jbeta primers were used. Profiled with immunoSEQ multiplex PCR; TCRdb holds only in-frame clones, not every one. In the table there are around 200,000 clones, roughly three quarters of which are singletons. Study findings and constraints: In an earlier analysis, productive rearrangement rates for most beta V segments clustered near 87% or 30%. TCR beta chain V- and J-gene trimming was linked, in a later analysis, to a missense variant in DCLRE1C. Most TCRs appeared rarely, but some public TCRs recurred in many donors.

The CDR3 is made up of 16 amino acids. Germline V CDR1 and CDR2: SGHAT, FQNNGV. V gave up 3 bases and J gave up 4 bases; unmatched junction bases: 11. This clonotype originated in a woman between 18 and 30 years old in good health and CMV-seronegative. Sample: PBMCs. This chain links TRBV11-2 with TRBJ2-5, with 7 bases fitting TRBD2. In DNA, the CDR3 is TGTGCCAGCAGCTTCGGTCGCGCGGGAGATTTAGAGACCCAGTACTTC. Translated: CASSFGRAGDLETQYF.